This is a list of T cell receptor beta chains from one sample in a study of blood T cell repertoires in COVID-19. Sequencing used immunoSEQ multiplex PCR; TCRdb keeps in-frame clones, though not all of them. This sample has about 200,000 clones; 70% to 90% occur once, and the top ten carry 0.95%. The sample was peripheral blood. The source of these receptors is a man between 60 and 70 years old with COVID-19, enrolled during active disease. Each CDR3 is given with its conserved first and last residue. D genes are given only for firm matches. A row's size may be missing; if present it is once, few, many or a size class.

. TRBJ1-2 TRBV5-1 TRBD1 TGCGCCAGCAAACCGGGACAGGGGGCAGGGTATGGCTACACCTTC CASKPGQGAGYGYTF
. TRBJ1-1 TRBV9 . TGTGCCAGCAGCGTAGGGGAGTCTGAAGCTTTCTTT CASSVGESEAFF
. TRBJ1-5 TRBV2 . TGTGCCAGCAGAACAGGGTTGGGCAATCAGCCCCAGCATTTT CASRTGLGNQPQHF
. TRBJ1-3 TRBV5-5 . TGTGCCAGCAGCTTGGTAAGACTATCTTCTGACCCTGGAAACACCATATATTTT CASSLVRLSSDPGNTIYF
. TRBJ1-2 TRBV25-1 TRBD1 TGTGCCAGCAGTGGCCAGGGGGTACACTATGGCTACACCTTC CASSGQGVHYGYTF
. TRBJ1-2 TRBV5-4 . TGTGCCAGCAGCCTTCGAGCTAACTATGGCTACACCTTC CASSLRANYGYTF
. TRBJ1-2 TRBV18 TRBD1 TGTGCCAGCTCCCCCCCCACGCGACAGGGGAAGGATGGCTACACCTTC CASSPPTRQGKDGYTF
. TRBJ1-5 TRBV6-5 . TGTGCCAGCACAACACGAGCGGCAAGCAATCAGCCCCAGCATTTT CASTTRAASNQPQHF
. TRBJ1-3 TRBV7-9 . TGTGCCAGCAGCTGGTCTGAGGGGGAAATAGTTGGTGGAAACACCATATATTTT CASSWSEGEIVGGNTIYF
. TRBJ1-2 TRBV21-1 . TGTGCCAGCAGCAACGGGGACAGCCTCTATGGCTACACCTTC CASSNGDSLYGYTF
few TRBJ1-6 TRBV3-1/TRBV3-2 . TGTGCCAGCAGCCAAGATGGGGGGAATTCACCCCTCCACTTT CASSQDGGNSPLHF
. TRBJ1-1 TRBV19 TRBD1 TGTGCCAGTAGTCCCAGGACAGGAGGGCCCACTGAAGCTTTCTTT CASSPRTGGPTEAFF